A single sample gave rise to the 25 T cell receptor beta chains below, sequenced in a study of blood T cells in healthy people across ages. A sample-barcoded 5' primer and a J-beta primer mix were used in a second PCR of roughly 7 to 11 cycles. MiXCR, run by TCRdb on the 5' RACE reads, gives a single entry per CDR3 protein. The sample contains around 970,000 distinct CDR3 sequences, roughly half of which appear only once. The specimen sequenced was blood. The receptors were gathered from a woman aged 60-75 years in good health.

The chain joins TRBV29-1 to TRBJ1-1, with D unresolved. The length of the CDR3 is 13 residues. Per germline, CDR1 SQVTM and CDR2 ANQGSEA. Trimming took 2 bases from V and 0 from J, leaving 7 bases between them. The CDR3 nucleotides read TGCAGCGTTGAACTCAGGTTGAACACTGAAGCTTTCTTT. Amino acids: CSVELRLNTEAFF.

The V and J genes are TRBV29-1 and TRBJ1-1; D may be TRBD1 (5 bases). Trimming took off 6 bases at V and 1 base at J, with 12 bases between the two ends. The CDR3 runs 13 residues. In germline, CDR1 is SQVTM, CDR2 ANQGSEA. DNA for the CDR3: TGCAGCGTGAAGTCCGGGACGAACACTGAAGCTTTCTTT. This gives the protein CSVKSGTNTEAFF.

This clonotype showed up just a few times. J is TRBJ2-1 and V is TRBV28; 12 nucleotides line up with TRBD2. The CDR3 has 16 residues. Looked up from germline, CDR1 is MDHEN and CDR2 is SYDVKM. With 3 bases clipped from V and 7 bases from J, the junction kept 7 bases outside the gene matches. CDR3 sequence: CASSFTGLAGRNEQFF. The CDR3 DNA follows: TGTGCCAGCAGTTTTACAGGACTAGCGGGGAGGAATGAGCAGTTCTTC.

The CDR3 DNA reads as TGTGCCAGCAGAGGCGGGACCCCGAACACCGGGGAGCTGTTTTTT. It yields the protein CASRGGTPNTGELFF. This chain joins TRBV14 and TRBJ2-2; tentative D call: TRBD2 (6 bases). This CDR3 has 15 residues. The germline V and J ends were trimmed by 6 bases and 0 bases, with 11 bases remaining between them. Germline V lookup: CDR1 SGHDN, CDR2 FVKESK.

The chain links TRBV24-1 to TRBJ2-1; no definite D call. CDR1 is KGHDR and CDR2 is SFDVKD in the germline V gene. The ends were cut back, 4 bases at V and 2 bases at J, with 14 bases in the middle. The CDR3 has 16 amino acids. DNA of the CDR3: TGTGCCACCAGTGAGTCAAGAACGGCCCCCTACAATGAGCAGTTCTTC. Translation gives CATSESRTAPYNEQFF.

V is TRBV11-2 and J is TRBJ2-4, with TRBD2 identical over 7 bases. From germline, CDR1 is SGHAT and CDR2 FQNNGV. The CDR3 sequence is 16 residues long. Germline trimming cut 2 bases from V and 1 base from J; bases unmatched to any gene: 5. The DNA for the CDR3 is TGTGCCAGCAGCTTACAGGGAGGGACGGCCAAAAACATTCAGTACTTC. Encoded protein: CASSLQGGTAKNIQYF.

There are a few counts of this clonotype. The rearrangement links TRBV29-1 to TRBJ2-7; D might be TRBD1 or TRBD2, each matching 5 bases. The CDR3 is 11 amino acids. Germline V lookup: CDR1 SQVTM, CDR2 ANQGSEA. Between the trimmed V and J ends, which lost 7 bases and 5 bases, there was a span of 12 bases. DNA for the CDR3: TGCAGCGCTTACCGGGACCACGAGCAGTACTTC. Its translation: CSAYRDHEQYF.

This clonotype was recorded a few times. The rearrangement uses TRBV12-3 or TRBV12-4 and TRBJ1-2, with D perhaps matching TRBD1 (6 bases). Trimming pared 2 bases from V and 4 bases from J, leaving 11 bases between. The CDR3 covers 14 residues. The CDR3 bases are TGTGCCAGCAGTTTACAGGGGCAAATCTATGGCTACACCTTC. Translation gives CASSLQGQIYGYTF.

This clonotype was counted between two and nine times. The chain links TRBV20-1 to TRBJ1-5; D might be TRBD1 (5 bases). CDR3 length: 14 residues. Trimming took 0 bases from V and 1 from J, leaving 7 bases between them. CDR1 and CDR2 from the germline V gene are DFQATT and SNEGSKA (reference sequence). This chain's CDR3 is CSARDRGSNQPQHF. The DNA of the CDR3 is TGCAGTGCTAGAGATCGGGGGAGCAATCAGCCCCAGCATTTT.

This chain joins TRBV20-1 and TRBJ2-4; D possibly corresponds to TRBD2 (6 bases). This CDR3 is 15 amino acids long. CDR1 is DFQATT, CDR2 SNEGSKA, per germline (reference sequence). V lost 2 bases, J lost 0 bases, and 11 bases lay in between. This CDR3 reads CSARRRDLAKNIQYF. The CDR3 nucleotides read TGCAGTGCTAGAAGGAGGGACCTAGCCAAAAACATTCAGTACTTC.

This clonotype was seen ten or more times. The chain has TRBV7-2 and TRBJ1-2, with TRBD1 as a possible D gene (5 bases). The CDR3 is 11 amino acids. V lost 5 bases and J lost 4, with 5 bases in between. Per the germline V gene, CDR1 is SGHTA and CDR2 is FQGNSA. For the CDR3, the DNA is TGTGCCAGCAGCGGGGGCTATGGCTACACCTTC. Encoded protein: CASSGGYGYTF.

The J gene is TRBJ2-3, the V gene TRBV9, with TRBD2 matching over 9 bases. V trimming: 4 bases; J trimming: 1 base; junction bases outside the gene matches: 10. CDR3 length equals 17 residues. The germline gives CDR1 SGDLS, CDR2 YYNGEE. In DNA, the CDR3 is TGTGCCAGCAGCCCGCAGGGGAGACTAGCGGGCACAGATACGCAGTATTTT. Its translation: CASSPQGRLAGTDTQYF.

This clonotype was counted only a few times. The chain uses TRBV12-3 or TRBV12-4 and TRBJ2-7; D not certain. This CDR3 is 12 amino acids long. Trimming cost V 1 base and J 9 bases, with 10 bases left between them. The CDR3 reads CASSLGPPRQYF. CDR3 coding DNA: TGTGCCAGCAGTTTAGGGCCCCCCAGGCAGTACTTC.

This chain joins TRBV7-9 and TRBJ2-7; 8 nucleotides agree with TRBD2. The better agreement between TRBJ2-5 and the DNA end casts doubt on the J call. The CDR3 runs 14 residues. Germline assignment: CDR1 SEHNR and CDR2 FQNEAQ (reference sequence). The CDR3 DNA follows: TGTGCCAGCAGCGAAAACGCGGGGGGACAGACCCAGTACTTC. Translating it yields CASSENAGGQTQYF.

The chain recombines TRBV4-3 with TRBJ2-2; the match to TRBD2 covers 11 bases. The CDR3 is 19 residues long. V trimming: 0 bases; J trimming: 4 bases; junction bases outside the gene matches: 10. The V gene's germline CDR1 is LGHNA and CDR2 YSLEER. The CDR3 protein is CASSQDSLAGASTTGELFF. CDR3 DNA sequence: TGCGCCAGCAGCCAAGATTCACTAGCGGGAGCTTCTACCACCGGGGAGCTGTTTTTT.

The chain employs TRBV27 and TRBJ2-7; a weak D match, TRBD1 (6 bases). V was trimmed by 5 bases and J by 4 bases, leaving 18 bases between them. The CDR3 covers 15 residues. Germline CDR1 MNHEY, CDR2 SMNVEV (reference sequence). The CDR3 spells CASSAQDSGTYEQYF. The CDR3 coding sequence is TGTGCCAGCAGTGCCCAGGACAGCGGAACTTACGAGCAGTACTTC.

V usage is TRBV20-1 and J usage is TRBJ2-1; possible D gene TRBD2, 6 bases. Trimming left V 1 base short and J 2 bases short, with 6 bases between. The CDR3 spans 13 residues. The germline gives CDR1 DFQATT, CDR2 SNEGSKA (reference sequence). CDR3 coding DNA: TGCAGTGCTAGAGCGGGAGCCTACAATGAGCAGTTCTTC. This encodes CSARAGAYNEQFF.

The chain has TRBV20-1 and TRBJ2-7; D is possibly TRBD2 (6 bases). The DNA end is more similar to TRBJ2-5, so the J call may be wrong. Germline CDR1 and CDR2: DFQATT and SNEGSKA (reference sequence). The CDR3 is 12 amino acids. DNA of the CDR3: TGCAGTGCTAGTTTGCGGGATAAGACCCAGTACTTC. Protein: CSASLRDKTQYF.

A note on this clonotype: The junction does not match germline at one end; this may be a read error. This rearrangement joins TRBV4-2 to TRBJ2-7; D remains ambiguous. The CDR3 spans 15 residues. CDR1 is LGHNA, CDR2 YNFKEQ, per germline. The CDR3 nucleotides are TGTGCCGGCAGCCATATTGGTTCAACAGCCTACGAGCAGTACTTC. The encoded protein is CAGSHIGSTAYEQYF.

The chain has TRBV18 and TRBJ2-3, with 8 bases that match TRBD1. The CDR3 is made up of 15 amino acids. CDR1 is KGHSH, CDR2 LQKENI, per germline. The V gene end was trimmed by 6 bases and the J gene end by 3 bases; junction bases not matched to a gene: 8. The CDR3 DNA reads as TGTGCCAGCTCTCGAACGGGACAGGATACAGATACGCAGTATTTT. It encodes CASSRTGQDTDTQYF.

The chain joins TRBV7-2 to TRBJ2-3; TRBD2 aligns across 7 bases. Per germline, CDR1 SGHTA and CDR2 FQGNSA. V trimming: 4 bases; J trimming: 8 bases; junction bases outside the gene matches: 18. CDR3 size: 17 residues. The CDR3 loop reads CASSSAASGGARVTQYF. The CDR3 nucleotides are TGTGCCAGCAGCTCGGCGGCTAGCGGAGGCGCACGGGTTACGCAGTATTTT.

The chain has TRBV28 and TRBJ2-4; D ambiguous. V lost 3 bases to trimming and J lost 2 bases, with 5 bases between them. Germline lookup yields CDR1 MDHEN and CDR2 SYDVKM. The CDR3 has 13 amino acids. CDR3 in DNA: TGTGCCAGCAGTTTCCCTTCCAAAAACATTCAGTACTTC. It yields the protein CASSFPSKNIQYF.

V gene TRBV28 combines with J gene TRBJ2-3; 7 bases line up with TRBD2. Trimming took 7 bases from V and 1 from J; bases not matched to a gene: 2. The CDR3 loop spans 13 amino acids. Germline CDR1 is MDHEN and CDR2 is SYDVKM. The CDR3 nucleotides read TGTGCCAGCATAGCGGGCGGCACAGATACGCAGTATTTT. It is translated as CASIAGGTDTQYF.

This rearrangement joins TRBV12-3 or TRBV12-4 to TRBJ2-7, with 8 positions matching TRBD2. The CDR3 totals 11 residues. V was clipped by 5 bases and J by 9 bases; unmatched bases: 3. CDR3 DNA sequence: TGTGCCAGCAGTCCTAGCGGGCTGCAGTACTTC. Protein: CASSPSGLQYF.

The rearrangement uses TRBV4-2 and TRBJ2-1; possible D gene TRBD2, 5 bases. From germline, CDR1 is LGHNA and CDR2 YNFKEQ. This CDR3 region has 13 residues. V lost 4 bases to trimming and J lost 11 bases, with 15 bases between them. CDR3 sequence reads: CASSRRLLEQQFF. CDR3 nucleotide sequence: TGTGCCAGCAGCCGCCGACTACTAGAACAGCAGTTCTTC.